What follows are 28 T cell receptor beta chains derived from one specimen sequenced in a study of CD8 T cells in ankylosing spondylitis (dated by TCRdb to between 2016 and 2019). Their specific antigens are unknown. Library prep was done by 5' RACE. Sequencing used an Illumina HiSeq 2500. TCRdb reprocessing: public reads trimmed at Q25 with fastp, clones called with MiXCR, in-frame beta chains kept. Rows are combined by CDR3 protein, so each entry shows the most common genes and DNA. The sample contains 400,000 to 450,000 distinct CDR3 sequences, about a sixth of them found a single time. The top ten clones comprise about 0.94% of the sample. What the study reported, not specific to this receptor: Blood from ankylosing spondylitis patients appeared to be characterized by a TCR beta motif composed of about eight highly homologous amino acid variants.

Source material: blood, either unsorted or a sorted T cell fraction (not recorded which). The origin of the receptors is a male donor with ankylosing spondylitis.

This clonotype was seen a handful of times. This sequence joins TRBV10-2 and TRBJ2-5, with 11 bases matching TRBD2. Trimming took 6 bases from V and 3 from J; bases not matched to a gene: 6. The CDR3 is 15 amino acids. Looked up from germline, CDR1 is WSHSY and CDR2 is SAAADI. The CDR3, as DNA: TGCGCCAGCAGCGGATGGGGACTAGCGGAAGAGACCCAGTACTTC. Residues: CASSGWGLAEETQYF.

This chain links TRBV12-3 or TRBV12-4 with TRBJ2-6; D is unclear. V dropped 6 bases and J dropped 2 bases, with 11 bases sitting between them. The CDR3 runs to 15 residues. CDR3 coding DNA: TGTGCCAGCAGCAATTCTGCCCCTGGGGCCAACGTCCTGACTTTC. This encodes CASSNSAPGANVLTF.

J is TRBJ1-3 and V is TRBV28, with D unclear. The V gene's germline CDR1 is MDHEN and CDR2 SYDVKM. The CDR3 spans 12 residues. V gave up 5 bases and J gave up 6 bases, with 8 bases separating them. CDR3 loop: CASSGMENTIYF. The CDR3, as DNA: TGTGCCAGCAGTGGAATGGAAAACACCATATATTTT.

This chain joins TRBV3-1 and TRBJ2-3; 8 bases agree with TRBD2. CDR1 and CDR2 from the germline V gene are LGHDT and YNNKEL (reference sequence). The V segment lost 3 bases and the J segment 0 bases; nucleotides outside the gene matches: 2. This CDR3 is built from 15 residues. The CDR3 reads CASSQRGRSTDTQYF. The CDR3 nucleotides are TGTGCCAGCAGCCAGCGCGGGAGGAGCACAGATACGCAGTATTTT.

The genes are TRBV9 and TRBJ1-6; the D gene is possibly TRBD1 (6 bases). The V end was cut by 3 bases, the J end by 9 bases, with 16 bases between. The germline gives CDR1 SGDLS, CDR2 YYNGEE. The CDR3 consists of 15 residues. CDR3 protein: CASSASRGSGSPLHF. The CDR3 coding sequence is TGTGCCAGCAGCGCGAGCAGGGGATCTGGTTCACCCCTCCACTTT.

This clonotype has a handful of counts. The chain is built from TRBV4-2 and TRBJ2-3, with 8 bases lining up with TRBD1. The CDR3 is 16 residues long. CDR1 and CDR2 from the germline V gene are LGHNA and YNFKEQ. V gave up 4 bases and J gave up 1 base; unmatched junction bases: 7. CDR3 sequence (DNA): TGTGCCAGCAGCCCGCGGACAGGGAAGGGCACAGATACGCAGTATTTT. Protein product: CASSPRTGKGTDTQYF.

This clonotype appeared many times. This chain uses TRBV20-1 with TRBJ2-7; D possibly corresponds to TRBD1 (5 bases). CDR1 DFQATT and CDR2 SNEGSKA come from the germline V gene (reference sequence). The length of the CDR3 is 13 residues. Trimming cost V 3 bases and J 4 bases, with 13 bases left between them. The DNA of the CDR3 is TGCAGTGCTAGGCACAGGACGATATACGAGCAGTACTTC. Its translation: CSARHRTIYEQYF.

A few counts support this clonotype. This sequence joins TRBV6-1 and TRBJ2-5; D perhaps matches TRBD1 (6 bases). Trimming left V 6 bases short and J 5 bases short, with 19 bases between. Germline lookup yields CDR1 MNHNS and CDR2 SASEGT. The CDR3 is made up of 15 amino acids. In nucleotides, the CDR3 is TGTGCCAGCAGCCCCGCAACCGCCAGGGGTGAGACCCAGTACTTC. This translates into CASSPATARGETQYF.

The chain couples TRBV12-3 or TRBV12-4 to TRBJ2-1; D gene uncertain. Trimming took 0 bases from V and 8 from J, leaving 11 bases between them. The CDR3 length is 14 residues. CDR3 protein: CASSLAYGSDEQFF. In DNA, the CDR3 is TGTGCCAGCAGTTTAGCTTACGGAAGCGATGAGCAGTTCTTC.

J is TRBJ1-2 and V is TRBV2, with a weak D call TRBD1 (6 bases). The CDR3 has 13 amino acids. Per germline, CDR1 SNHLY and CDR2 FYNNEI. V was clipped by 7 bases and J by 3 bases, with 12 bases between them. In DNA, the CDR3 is TGTGCCAGCACTCCAGGGGAGGACTATGGCTACACCTTC. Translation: CASTPGEDYGYTF.

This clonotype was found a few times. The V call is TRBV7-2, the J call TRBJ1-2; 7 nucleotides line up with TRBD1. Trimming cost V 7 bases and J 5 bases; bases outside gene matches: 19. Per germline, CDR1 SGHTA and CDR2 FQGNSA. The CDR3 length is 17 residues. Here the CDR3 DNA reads TGTGCCAGCATCTCGGACCCTTCCCGGGACAGATTTTATGGCTACACCTTC. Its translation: CASISDPSRDRFYGYTF.

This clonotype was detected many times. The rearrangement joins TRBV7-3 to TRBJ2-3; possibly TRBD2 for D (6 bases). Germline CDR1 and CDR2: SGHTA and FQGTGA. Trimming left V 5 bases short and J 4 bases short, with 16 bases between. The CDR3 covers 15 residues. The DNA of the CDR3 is TGTGCCAGCAGCCAATTCGACGGGAGAGCAGATACGCAGTATTTT. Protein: CASSQFDGRADTQYF.

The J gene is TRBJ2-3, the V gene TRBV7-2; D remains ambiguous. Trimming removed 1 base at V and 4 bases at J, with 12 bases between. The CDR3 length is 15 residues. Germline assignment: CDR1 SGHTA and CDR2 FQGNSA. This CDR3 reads CASSLVATLADTQYF. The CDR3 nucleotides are TGTGCCAGCAGCTTAGTCGCTACCCTTGCAGATACGCAGTATTTT.

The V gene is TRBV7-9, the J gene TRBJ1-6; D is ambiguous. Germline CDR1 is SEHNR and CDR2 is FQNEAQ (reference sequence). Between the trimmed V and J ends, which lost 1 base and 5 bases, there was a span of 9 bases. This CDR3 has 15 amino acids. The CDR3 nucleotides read TGTGCCAGCAGCTTAGTAGGTCCTCATAATTCACCCCTCCACTTT. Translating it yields CASSLVGPHNSPLHF.

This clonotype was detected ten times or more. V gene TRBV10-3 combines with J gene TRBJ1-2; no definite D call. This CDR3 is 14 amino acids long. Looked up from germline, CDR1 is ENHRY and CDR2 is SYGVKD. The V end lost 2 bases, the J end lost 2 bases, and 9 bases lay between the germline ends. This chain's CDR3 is CAISEPGGNYGYTF. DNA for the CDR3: TGTGCCATCAGTGAGCCGGGAGGGAACTATGGCTACACCTTC.

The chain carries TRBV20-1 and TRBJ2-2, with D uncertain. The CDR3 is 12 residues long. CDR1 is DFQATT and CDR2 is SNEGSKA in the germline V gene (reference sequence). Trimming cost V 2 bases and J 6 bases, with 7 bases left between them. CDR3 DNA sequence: TGCAGTGCTAGAACACCGGCCGGGGAGCTGTTTTTT. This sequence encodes CSARTPAGELFF.

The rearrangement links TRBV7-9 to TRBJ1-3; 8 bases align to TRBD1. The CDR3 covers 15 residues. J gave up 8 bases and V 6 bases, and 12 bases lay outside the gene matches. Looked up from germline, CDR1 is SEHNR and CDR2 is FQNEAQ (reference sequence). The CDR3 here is CASRAGGEEGDTIYF. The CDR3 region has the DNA TGTGCCAGCAGGGCAGGGGGCGAAGAGGGAGACACCATATATTTT.

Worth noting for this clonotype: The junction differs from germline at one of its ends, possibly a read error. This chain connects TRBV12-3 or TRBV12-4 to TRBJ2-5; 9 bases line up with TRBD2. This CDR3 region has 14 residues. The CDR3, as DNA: TGTGCCAGCAGATTAGCGGGGGCACAAGAGACCCAGTACTTC. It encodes CASRLAGAQETQYF.

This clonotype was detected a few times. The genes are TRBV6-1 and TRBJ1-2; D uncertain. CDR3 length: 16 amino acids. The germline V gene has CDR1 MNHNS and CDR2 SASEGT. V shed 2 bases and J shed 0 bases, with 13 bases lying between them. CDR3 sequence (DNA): TGTGCCAGCAGTGAAAATTTGGGCACCACTAACTATGGCTACACCTTC. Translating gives CASSENLGTTNYGYTF.

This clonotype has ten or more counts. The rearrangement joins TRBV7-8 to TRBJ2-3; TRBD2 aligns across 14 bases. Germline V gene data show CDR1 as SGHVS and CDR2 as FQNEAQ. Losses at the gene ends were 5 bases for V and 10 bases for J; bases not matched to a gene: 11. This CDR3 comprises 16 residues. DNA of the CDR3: TGTGCCAGCAGCCCACTAACGACTAGCGGGGGGGGTGCGCAGTATTTT. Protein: CASSPLTTSGGGAQYF.

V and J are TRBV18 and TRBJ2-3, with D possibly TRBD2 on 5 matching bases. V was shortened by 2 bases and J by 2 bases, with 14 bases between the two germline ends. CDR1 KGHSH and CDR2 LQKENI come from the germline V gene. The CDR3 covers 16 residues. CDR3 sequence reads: CASSPKAGPYTDTQYF. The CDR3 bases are TGTGCCAGCTCACCAAAGGCGGGTCCCTACACAGATACGCAGTATTTT.

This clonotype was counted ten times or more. The CDR3 sequence is CASSQIAYEQYF. CDR3 DNA: TGTGCCAGCAGCCAGATTGCCTACGAGCAGTACTTC. This chain connects TRBV7-9 to TRBJ2-7; D is unresolved. Germline values: CDR1 SEHNR, CDR2 FQNEAQ (reference sequence). The CDR3 is made up of 12 amino acids. V lost 5 bases, J lost 2 bases, and 7 bases lay in between.

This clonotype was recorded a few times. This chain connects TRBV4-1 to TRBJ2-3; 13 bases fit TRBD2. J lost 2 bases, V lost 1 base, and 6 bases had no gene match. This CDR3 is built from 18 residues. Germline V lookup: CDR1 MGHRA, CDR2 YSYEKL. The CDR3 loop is CASSQGRTSGGPTDTQYF. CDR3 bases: TGCGCCAGCAGCCAAGGACGGACTAGCGGGGGCCCCACAGATACGCAGTATTTT.

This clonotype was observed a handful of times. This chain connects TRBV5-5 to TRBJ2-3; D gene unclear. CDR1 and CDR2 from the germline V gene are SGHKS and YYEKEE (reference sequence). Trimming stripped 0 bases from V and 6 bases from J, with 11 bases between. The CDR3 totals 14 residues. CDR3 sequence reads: CASSLAPGVDTQYF. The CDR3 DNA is TGTGCCAGCAGCTTGGCACCTGGGGTGGATACGCAGTATTTT.

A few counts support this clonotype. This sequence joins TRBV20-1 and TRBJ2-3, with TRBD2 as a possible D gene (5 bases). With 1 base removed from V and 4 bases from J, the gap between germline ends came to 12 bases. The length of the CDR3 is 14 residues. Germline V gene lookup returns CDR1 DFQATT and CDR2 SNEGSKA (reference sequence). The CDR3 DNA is TGCAGTGCTAGAGCGCTAGCCCCTCCAGATACGCAGTATTTT. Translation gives CSARALAPPDTQYF.

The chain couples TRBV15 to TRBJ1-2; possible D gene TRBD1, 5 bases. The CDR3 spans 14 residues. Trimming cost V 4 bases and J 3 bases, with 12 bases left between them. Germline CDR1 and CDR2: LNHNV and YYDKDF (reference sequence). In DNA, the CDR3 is TGTGCCACCAGCAACCTCGTAGGGGACTATGGCTACACCTTC. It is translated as CATSNLVGDYGYTF. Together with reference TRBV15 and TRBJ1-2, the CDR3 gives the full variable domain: DAMVIQNPRYQVTQFGKPVTLSCSQTLNHNVMYWYQQKSSQAPKLLFHYYDKDFNNEADTPDNFQSRRPNTSFCFLDIRSPGLGDTAMYLCATSNLVGDYGYTFGSGTRLTVV.

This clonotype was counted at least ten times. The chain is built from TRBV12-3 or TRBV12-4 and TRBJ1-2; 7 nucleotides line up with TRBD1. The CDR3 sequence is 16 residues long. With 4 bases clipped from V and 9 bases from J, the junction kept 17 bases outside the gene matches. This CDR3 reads CASSSSPGQGGISYTF. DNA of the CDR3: TGTGCCAGCAGTTCTTCTCCGGGGCAGGGGGGGATAAGCTACACCTTC.

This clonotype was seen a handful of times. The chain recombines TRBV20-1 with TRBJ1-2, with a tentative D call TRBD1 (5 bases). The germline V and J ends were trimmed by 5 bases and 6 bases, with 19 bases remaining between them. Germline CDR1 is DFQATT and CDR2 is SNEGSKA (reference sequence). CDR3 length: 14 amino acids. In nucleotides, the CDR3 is TGCAGTGCTGAGGCGGACCGGGGCCTTGATGGCTACACCTTC. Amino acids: CSAEADRGLDGYTF.